The sequence of this T cell receptor (beta chain) was determined in a study of PD-1 blockade in mismatch repair-deficient tumors. This clone came up once. Only in-frame clones appear in the TCRdb table, and some are missing; sequencing was by immunoSEQ multiplex PCR. The sample has 60,000 to 65,000 clones; roughly 88% are singletons. A few pembrolizumab responders had their TCRs sequenced. There are 11 residues in the CDR3. V lost 7 bases to trimming and J lost 4 bases, with 4 bases between them. Germline CDR1 MNHEY, CDR2 SVGAGI. The receptor was derived from an adult with mismatch repair-deficient cancer. This chain uses TRBV6-5 with TRBJ2-2; unclear D gene. The specimen was peripheral blood, collected 52 weeks after starting pembrolizumab. The CDR3 spells CASMGTGELFF. The CDR3 DNA reads TGTGCCAGCATGGGCACCGGGGAGCTGTTTTTT.